This T cell receptor beta chain was captured in a study of vaccination effects on CD4 cells after COVID-19. Study-wide findings and caveats: Common cold coronaviruses were cross-recognized by only 1 of 255 vaccine-induced clones in healthy vaccinees. There was marked clonal contraction among infection- and vaccine-induced clones late after vaccination.

This table comes from immunoSEQ multiplex PCR, and its TCRdb copy is limited to in-frame clones, with some not included. The sample lists about 14,000 clones, 55% to 85% occurring once. Sequencing followed a ViraFEST assay step that expanded antigen-specific CD4+ T cells with viral peptide pools. With roughly 10 days of culture completed, CD4+ T cells were isolated. Participants completed two doses of the BNT162b2 or mRNA-1273 vaccine. Having tested negative for nucleocapsid antibodies, the vaccine recipients showed no prior SARS-CoV-2 infection. As to this clone: The target antigen is unknown.

This clonotype was obtained from a human donor who received a COVID-19 vaccine. The sample here was CD4+ T cells from PBMCs cultured with SARS-CoV-2 spike peptides, taken after COVID-19 vaccination.

CDR3 residues: CASSEMSSGRYEQYF. DNA for the CDR3: TGTGCCAGCAGTGAAATGAGTAGCGGCCGCTACGAGCAGTACTTC. This chain connects TRBV6-1 to TRBJ2-7, with a weak D call TRBD2 (6 bases). With 2 bases removed from V and 3 bases from J, the gap between germline ends came to 14 bases. This CDR3 contains 15 residues. CDR1 and CDR2 from the germline V gene are MNHNS and SASEGT.